This TCR beta chain emerged from a study of breast tumors, draining lymph nodes, adjacent tissues. Regarding the study as a whole: Tumors had less TCR diversity than lymph nodes, more than nontumor tissue.

The CDR3 has 13 amino acids. The germline CDR1 and CDR2 sequences are SQVTM and ANQGSEA. The V gene lost 3 bases and the J gene lost 5 bases, with 11 bases spanning the gap. The sample holds many counts of this clonotype. Its antigen is unidentified. Each CDR3 protein gets one entry after TCRdb re-called the multiplex PCR reads with MiXCR. Of some 140,000 distinct CDR3 sequences in the sample, around 20% were seen once. Axillary draining lymph nodes of breast cancer patients supplied the node samples. The origin of this receptor is a female donor with breast cancer. Some clones in this sample may be carry-over from other donors' samples. The J gene is TRBJ2-1, the V gene TRBV29-1, with D uncertain. Sequencing used axillary lymph node tissue. DNA for the CDR3: TGCAGCGTTGAGGGCCCGAAGGACAATGAGCAGTTCTTC. Amino acids: CSVEGPKDNEQFF.